Each of the 20 T cell receptor beta chains below was sequenced from the same sample in a study of control samples from healthy donors and cancer patients. Using immunoSEQ multiplex PCR, the repertoire was profiled, and TCRdb retains in-frame clones only, with some absent. This sample has approximately 50,000 clones, with more than 70% found just once. Material for sequencing was PBMCs. The origin of the receptors is a woman aged 55-75 years with lung cancer.

The chain joins TRBV2 to TRBJ1-6; no reliable D call. V dropped 0 bases and J dropped 0 bases, with 6 bases sitting between them. CDR1 is SNHLY and CDR2 is FYNNEI in the germline V gene. The CDR3 is 16 amino acids. CDR3 loop: CASSEARDSYNSPLHF. The CDR3 coding sequence is TGTGCCAGCAGTGAAGCTAGGGACTCCTATAATTCACCCCTCCACTTT.

The chain combines TRBV6-5 with TRBJ2-7; D is possibly TRBD1 (5 bases). Germline V gives CDR1 MNHEY, CDR2 SVGAGI. V lost 5 bases and J lost 0, with 14 bases in between. The CDR3 spans 15 residues. The CDR3 region is CASSPEGAGSYEQYF. As DNA, the CDR3 is TGTGCCAGCAGTCCCGAAGGGGCCGGCTCCTACGAGCAGTACTTC.

The chain is built from TRBV11-1 and TRBJ2-2, with unresolved D. In germline, CDR1 is SGHAT, CDR2 FQDESV (reference sequence). V was cut by 3 bases and J by 5 bases, with 13 bases left in between. The CDR3 totals 15 residues. In nucleotides, the CDR3 is TGTGCCAGCAGCTTTGTAGCAGCGTCTACCGGGGAGCTGTTTTTT. Protein sequence: CASSFVAASTGELFF.

This rearrangement joins TRBV21-1 to TRBJ1-2. TRBV21-1 is a recognized pseudogene. The CDR3 is made up of 14 amino acids. In DNA form, the CDR3 reads TGTGCCAGCAGCAAAGGGGGGGAGGACTATGGCTACACCTTC. Protein: CASSKGGEDYGYTF.

V usage is TRBV3-1 (or the pseudogene TRBV3-2) and J usage is TRBJ1-1; maybe TRBD1 (5 bases). V shed 4 bases and J shed 6 bases, with 18 bases lying between them. The CDR3 length is 15 residues. Germline V gene sequence: CDR1 LGHDT, CDR2 YNNKEL (reference sequence). The CDR3 nucleotides are TGTGCCAGCAGCCCACCGGGGGGGTTTGGCGCTGAAGCTTTCTTT. Translation gives CASSPPGGFGAEAFF.

This rearrangement joins TRBV9 to TRBJ1-1, with D possibly matching TRBD1 (5 bases). This CDR3 has 13 residues. Germline V lookup: CDR1 SGDLS, CDR2 YYNGEE. V shed 4 bases and J shed 8 bases, with 15 bases lying between them. CDR3 sequence reads: CASSPLPTGEAFF. In DNA, the CDR3 is TGTGCCAGCAGCCCCCTGCCCACAGGCGAAGCTTTCTTT.

Regarding this clone: The same CDR3 arises from other DNA sequences in this sample as well. The chain links TRBV5-1 to TRBJ1-2; 7 bases line up with TRBD1. The CDR3 is made up of 13 amino acids. V gave up 3 bases and J gave up 2 bases; unmatched junction bases: 1. Looked up from germline, CDR1 is SGHRS and CDR2 is YFSETQ. The CDR3 nucleotides are TGCGCCAGCAGCTCGGGACAGAACTATGGCTACACCTTC. It encodes CASSSGQNYGYTF. The full variable domain, in which reference TRBV5-1 and TRBJ1-2 provide the parts outside the CDR3, is KAGVTQTPRYLIKTRGQQVTLSCSPISGHRSVSWYQQTPGQGLQFLFEYFSETQRNKGNFPGRFSGRQFSNSRSEMNVSTLELGDSALYLCASSSGQNYGYTFGSGTRLTVV.

The chain combines TRBV12-3 or TRBV12-4 with TRBJ2-7, with D possibly being TRBD2 (6 bases). The germline V and J ends were trimmed by 6 bases and 3 bases, with 12 bases remaining between them. This CDR3 is 13 amino acids long. CDR3 sequence (DNA): TGTGCCAGCAGGGATTCCGGGAGCTACGAGCAGTACTTC. This gives the protein CASRDSGSYEQYF.

The V gene is TRBV7-8, the J gene TRBJ1-2, with D possibly being TRBD1 (6 bases). CDR1 and CDR2 (germline): SGHVS, FQNEAQ. V gave up 3 bases and J gave up 4 bases, with 12 bases separating them. The CDR3 spans 14 residues. The CDR3 nucleotides are TGTGCCAGCAGCTTTTCCGGGACAAGCTATGGCTACACCTTC. This encodes CASSFSGTSYGYTF.

The V call is TRBV9, the J call TRBJ1-1; a possible D gene is TRBD1 (5 bases). CDR3 length: 13 residues. V was cut by 4 bases and J by 11 bases, with 18 bases left in between. From germline, CDR1 is SGDLS and CDR2 YYNGEE. CDR3 bases: TGTGCCAGCAGCCCCGGGGGTCGTGAGATCGCTTTCTTT. As protein: CASSPGGREIAFF. Looking up the rest from reference TRBV9 and TRBJ1-1 gives the full variable domain: DSGVTQTPKHLITATGQRVTLRCSPRSGDLSVYWYQQSLDQGLQFLIQYYNGEERAKGNILERFSAQQFPDLHSELNLSSLELGDSALYFCASSPGGREIAFFGQGTRLTVV.

The J gene is TRBJ2-2, the V gene TRBV27; weak D call: TRBD1 (6 bases). The V gene lost 6 bases and the J gene lost 4 bases, with 9 bases spanning the gap. CDR1 is MNHEY and CDR2 is SMNVEV in the germline V gene (reference sequence). CDR3 length: 13 residues. The CDR3 bases are TGTGCCAGCAGGCAAGGGGGCACCGGGGAGCTGTTTTTT. Translating gives CASRQGGTGELFF.

J is TRBJ2-5 and V is TRBV7-2; the D call may be TRBD1 or TRBD2 (5 bases each). Per germline, CDR1 SGHTA and CDR2 FQGNSA. The CDR3 contains 14 residues. The V end was cut by 3 bases, the J end by 3 bases, with 11 bases between. The CDR3 region is CASSFIGGEETQYF. The CDR3 bases are TGTGCCAGCAGCTTTATTGGGGGTGAAGAGACCCAGTACTTC.

This chain joins TRBV5-1 and TRBJ1-6, with 8 bases fitting TRBD1. V trimming: 3 bases; J trimming: 7 bases; junction bases outside the gene matches: 9. Looked up from germline, CDR1 is SGHRS and CDR2 is YFSETQ. This CDR3 comprises 16 residues. The CDR3: CASSSGQGRGNSPLHF. For the CDR3, the DNA is TGCGCCAGCAGCTCTGGACAGGGACGAGGAAATTCACCCCTCCACTTT.

This clone was observed a single time. The chain couples TRBV9 to TRBJ1-6; tentative D call: TRBD1 (5 bases). Germline loops: CDR1 SGDLS, CDR2 YYNGEE. The germline V and J ends were trimmed by 0 bases and 3 bases, with 10 bases remaining between them. This CDR3 is built from 16 residues. The CDR3 sequence is CASSVDRGDYNSPLHF. Written as DNA, the CDR3 is TGTGCCAGCAGCGTAGATCGGGGGGACTATAATTCACCCCTCCACTTT.

This clone showed up just a few times. This chain uses TRBV19 with TRBJ2-1, with D perhaps being TRBD1 or TRBD2 (6 bases each). From germline, CDR1 is LNHDA and CDR2 SQIVND (reference sequence). The length of the CDR3 is 12 residues. Trimming took off 8 bases at V and 8 bases at J, with 13 bases between the two ends. This chain's CDR3 is CASAGQVHEQFF. As DNA, the CDR3 is TGTGCCAGTGCGGGACAAGTCCATGAGCAGTTCTTC.

The gene calls are TRBV6-1 and TRBJ2-7; no clear D. Germline V gene lookup returns CDR1 MNHNS and CDR2 SASEGT. The germline V and J ends were trimmed by 1 base and 5 bases, with 6 bases remaining between them. The CDR3 loop spans 12 amino acids. CDR3 DNA: TGTGCCAGCAGTGAAGGGTGGGACGAGCAGTACTTC. Its translation: CASSEGWDEQYF.

This sequence joins TRBV9 and TRBJ2-2; D is uncertain. The V gene lost 0 bases and the J gene lost 6 bases, with 9 bases spanning the gap. The CDR3 loop spans 14 amino acids. Germline V CDR1 and CDR2: SGDLS, YYNGEE. The CDR3 here is CASSVESFAGELFF. For the CDR3, the DNA is TGTGCCAGCAGCGTAGAATCTTTCGCCGGGGAGCTGTTTTTT.

The chain joins TRBV11-2 to TRBJ2-7; D is ambiguous. The CDR3 consists of 11 residues. V shed 5 bases and J shed 0 bases, with 2 bases lying between them. The germline CDR1 and CDR2 sequences are SGHAT and FQNNGV. The DNA for the CDR3 is TGTGCCAGCAGCATCTCCTACGAGCAGTACTTC. It specifies CASSISYEQYF.

The chain carries TRBV10-1 and TRBJ2-1; 11 nucleotides agree with TRBD2. V was pared by 2 bases and J by 3 bases, with 3 bases of the junction left unmatched. Per the germline V gene, CDR1 is WNHNN and CDR2 is SYGVQD (reference sequence). The CDR3 spans 16 residues. For the CDR3, the DNA is TGCGCCAGCAGTGAGCGGACTAGCGGGTTCTACAATGAGCAGTTCTTC. It translates to CASSERTSGFYNEQFF.

This clone was seen only once. The chain combines TRBV18 with TRBJ2-3; D ambiguous. Germline V gene sequence: CDR1 KGHSH, CDR2 LQKENI. This CDR3 has 16 residues. V shed 6 bases and J shed 4 bases, with 20 bases lying between them. The CDR3 region has the DNA TGTGCCAGCTCCCTCCACGCCGAGCTGGCCCCAGATACGCAGTATTTT. It specifies CASSLHAELAPDTQYF.